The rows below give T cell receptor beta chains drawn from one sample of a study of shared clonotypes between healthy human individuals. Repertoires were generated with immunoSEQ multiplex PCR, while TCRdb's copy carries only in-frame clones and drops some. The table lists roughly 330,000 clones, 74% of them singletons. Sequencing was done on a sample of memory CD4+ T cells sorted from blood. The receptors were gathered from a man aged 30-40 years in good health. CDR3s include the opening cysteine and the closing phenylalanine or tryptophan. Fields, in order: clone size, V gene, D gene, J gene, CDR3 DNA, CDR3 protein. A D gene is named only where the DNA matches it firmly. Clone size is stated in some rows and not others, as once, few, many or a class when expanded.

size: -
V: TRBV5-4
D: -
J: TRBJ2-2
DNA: TGTGCCAGCAGCTCCGAGGTTGCGAACACCGGGGAGCTGTTTTTT
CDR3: CASSSEVANTGELFF

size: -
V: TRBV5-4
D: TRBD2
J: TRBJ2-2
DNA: TGTGCCAGCAGCACAAGGACTAGCATGGCCGCCGGGGAGCTGTTTTTT
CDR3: CASSTRTSMAAGELFF

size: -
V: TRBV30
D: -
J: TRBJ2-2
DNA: TGTGCCTGGAGTGCGGGTAGGGCCTACACCGGGGAGCTGTTTTTT
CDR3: CAWSAGRAYTGELFF

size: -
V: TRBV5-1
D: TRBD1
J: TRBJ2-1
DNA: TGCGCCAGCAGCTTACTGAGGGACAGGGCTAGGAATGAGCAGTTCTTC
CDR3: CASSLLRDRARNEQFF

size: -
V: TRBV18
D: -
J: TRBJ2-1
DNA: TGTGCCAGCTCCCTTGACCACTCGGTCAATGAGCAGTTCTTC
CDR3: CASSLDHSVNEQFF

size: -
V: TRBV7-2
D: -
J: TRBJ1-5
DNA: TGTGCCAGCAGCCCACTCGGGGGGAACGGTCAGCCCCAGCATTTT
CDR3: CASSPLGGNGQPQHF

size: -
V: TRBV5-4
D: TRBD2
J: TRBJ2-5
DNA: TGTGCCAGCAGCCTAGGACTAGCGGGAGAAGGTGGAGAGACCCAGTACTTC
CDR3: CASSLGLAGEGGETQYF

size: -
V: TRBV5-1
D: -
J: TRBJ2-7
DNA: TGCGCCAGCAGCCAGGAGCCTCTAGATGCGGCCAGCGAGCAGTACTTC
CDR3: CASSQEPLDAASEQYF

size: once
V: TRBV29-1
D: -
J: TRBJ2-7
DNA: TGCAGCGTTCTAGCGTACACCTACGAGCAGTACTTC
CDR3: CSVLAYTYEQYF

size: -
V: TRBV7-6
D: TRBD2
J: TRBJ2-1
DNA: TGTGCCAGCAGCTTCTCTAGCGGGAGCACCCTCTCCTACAATGAGCAGTTCTTC
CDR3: CASSFSSGSTLSYNEQFF

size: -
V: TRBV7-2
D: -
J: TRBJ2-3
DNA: TGTGCCAGCAGCTTAGGCAGGGCGCGCGGTCCAGATACGCAGTATTTT
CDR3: CASSLGRARGPDTQYF